Listed here is a single T cell receptor beta chain. No antigen is known for it. TCRdb ran MiXCR on the reads and lists one entry per CDR3 protein. The sample has more than 95,000 distinct CDR3 sequences; 30% to 40% are singletons. The data were obtained in a study of T cell repertoires in cytomegalovirus infection. About the research overall: Well-studied HLA-B-restricted epitopes and recently identified HLA-C-restricted epitopes of CMV were both used in the study.

Between the trimmed V and J ends, which lost 1 base and 6 bases, there was a span of 15 bases. This CDR3 spans 15 amino acids. Germline loops: CDR1 MGHRA, CDR2 YSYEKL. V and J are TRBV4-1 and TRBJ1-1; D remains ambiguous. Specimen: CD8+ T cells from cultured PBMCs, collected from culture after CMV antigen stimulation. The receptor's source is a human donor in good health (CMV status not recorded). Some clones in this sample may be carry-over from other donors' samples. The chain's CDR3 is CASSQVQGKDSEAFF. The CDR3 DNA reads TGCGCCAGCAGCCAAGTCCAAGGGAAGGACTCTGAAGCTTTCTTT.